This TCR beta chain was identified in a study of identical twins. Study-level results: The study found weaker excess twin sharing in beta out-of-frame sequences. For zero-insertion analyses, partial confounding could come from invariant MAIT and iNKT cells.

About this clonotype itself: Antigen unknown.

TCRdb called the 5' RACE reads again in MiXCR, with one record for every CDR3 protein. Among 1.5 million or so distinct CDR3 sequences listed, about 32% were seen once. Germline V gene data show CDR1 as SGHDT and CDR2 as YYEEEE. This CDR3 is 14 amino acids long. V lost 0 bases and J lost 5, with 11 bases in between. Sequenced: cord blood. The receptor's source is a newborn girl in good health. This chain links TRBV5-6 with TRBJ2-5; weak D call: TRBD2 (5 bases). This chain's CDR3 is CASSLGGFVETQYF. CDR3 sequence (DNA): TGTGCCAGCAGCTTGGGAGGGTTTGTGGAGACCCAGTACTTC. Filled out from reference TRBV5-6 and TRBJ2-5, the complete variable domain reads DAGVTQSPTHLIKTRGQQVTLRCSPKSGHDTVSWYQQALGQGPQFIFQYYEEEERQRGNFPDRFSGHQFPNYSSELNVNALLLGDSALYLCASSLGGFVETQYFGPGTRLLVL.